A selection of T cell receptor beta chains follows, all from one sample in a study of OX40 agonist ivuxolimab in advanced cancers. Data came from immunoSEQ multiplex PCR; TCRdb stores just in-frame clones and leaves some out. Of over 65,000 clones in the sample, around nine tenths were seen once. The specimen was CD4+ or CD8+ T cells sorted from blood, collected in a trial of the OX40 agonist ivuxolimab. The receptors stem from an adult with an advanced solid tumor such as melanoma, head and neck, liver or kidney cancer. Both conserved end residues are part of each CDR3. D genes are given only for firm matches. The size entry is marked missing in some rows and otherwise reads once, few, many or a size class.

size	V	J	D	CDR3	DNA
.	TRBV7-9	TRBJ2-3	TRBD2	CASSLSRLAGVVDTQYF	TGTGCCAGCAGCTTAAGTAGACTAGCGGGAGTAGTAGATACGCAGTATTTT
.	TRBV6-1	TRBJ2-7	TRBD1	CASSKDRLSYEQYF	TGTGCCAGCAGTAAGGACAGGCTCTCCTACGAGCAGTACTTC
few	TRBV7-7	TRBJ2-5	.	CASSLGRAVTQETQYF	TGTGCCAGCAGCTTGGGTAGGGCTGTGACCCAAGAGACCCAGTACTTC
few	TRBV4-1	TRBJ2-4	.	CASSQDWQASTKNIQYF	TGCGCCAGCAGCCAAGATTGGCAGGCCAGCACCAAAAACATTCAGTACTTC
.	TRBV7-8	TRBJ1-5	TRBD1	CASSEGAQMHQHF	TGTGCCAGCAGCGAGGGGGCCCAAATGCATCAGCATTTT
.	TRBV19	TRBJ2-1	TRBD2	CASSIASGAHNEQFF	TGTGCCAGTAGTATCGCTAGCGGGGCTCACAATGAGCAGTTCTTC
once	TRBV11-3	TRBJ1-5	TRBD1	CASSSAGGGQPQHF	TGTGCCAGCAGCTCTGCAGGGGGCGGGCAGCCCCAGCATTTT
.	TRBV6-6	TRBJ2-7	.	CASSYSDSHYEQYF	TGTGCCAGCAGTTACTCGGACAGCCACTACGAGCAGTACTTC
.	TRBV5-5	TRBJ2-7	.	CASSFLTVNEQYF	TGTGCCAGCAGCTTCTTGACAGTCAACGAGCAGTACTTC
.	TRBV9	TRBJ2-3	TRBD2	CASSVTSGSADTQYF	TGTGCCAGCAGCGTTACAAGCGGGAGTGCAGATACGCAGTATTTT
.	TRBV27	TRBJ2-2	.	CASSLSVPGRKGELFF	TGTGCCAGCAGTTTAAGCGTGCCAGGGAGGAAAGGGGAGCTGTTTTTT
.	TRBV5-1	TRBJ2-5	TRBD2	CASNRLAGGPETQYF	TGCGCCAGCAACCGCCTAGCGGGAGGGCCAGAAACCCAGTACTTC
.	TRBV27	TRBJ2-1	TRBD1	CASSFRDREYNEQFF	TGTGCCAGCAGTTTCCGGGACAGGGAATACAATGAGCAGTTCTTC
.	TRBV29-1	TRBJ1-1	.	CSVVYLEAFF	TGCAGCGTTGTGTACCTTGAAGCTTTCTTT
.	TRBV7-2	TRBJ2-5	TRBD2	CASSLEGLSGRAAKETQYF	TGTGCCAGCAGTCTAGAGGGTCTAAGCGGGAGGGCCGCAAAAGAGACCCAGTACTTC
.	TRBV15	TRBJ1-3	TRBD1	CATSSRTGSGNTIYF	TGTGCCACCAGCTCGCGGACAGGGTCTGGAAACACCATATATTTT
.	TRBV4-1	TRBJ2-7	TRBD2	CASSQQPGGSYEQYF	TGCGCCAGCAGCCAACAACCGGGAGGATCCTACGAGCAGTACTTC
.	TRBV7-6	TRBJ2-2	.	CASSSNNANTGELFF	TGTGCCAGCAGTTCCAATAACGCGAACACCGGGGAGCTGTTTTTT
.	TRBV18	TRBJ2-7	.	CASLKTQGNEQYF	TGTGCCAGCTTAAAAACCCAGGGGAACGAGCAGTACTTC
.	TRBV6-1	TRBJ2-3	.	CASSAAGTSTDTQYF	TGTGCCAGCAGTGCAGCCGGGACCAGCACAGATACGCAGTATTTT
.	TRBV10-1	TRBJ2-1	TRBD2	CASSAGLAGGSYNEQFF	TGCGCCAGCAGCGCGGGACTAGCGGGAGGTTCCTACAATGAGCAGTTCTTC
.	TRBV28	TRBJ2-3	.	CASKGRRGSTDTQYF	TGTGCCAGCAAAGGGAGGCGGGGTTCCACAGATACGCAGTATTTT
.	TRBV20-1	TRBJ2-5	.	CSARRQETQYF	TGCAGTGCTAGGCGGCAAGAGACCCAGTACTTC
few	TRBV6-6	TRBJ2-3	.	CASSYSAADTQYF	TGTGCCAGCAGTTACTCCGCAGCAGATACGCAGTATTTT
.	TRBV2	TRBJ2-3	.	CASSKSIGGSGTISTDTQYF	TGTGCCAGCAGTAAAAGTATAGGGGGGTCTGGAACCATCAGCACAGATACGCAGTATTTT
.	TRBV5-1	TRBJ2-4	.	CASSPREGAKNIQYF	TGCGCCAGCAGCCCCCGCGAAGGGGCCAAAAACATTCAGTACTTC
.	TRBV7-6	TRBJ1-1	.	CASSPGLNTEAFF	TGTGCCAGCAGCCCCGGGTTGAACACTGAAGCTTTCTTT
.	TRBV28	TRBJ1-5	.	CASSFINQPQHF	TGTGCCAGCAGTTTCATTAATCAGCCCCAGCATTTT
.	TRBV19	TRBJ2-1	.	CASSIQGAYYNEQFF	TGTGCCAGTAGTATCCAAGGGGCCTACTACAATGAGCAGTTCTTC
.	TRBV7-2	TRBJ1-2	.	CASSPPTENGYTF	TGTGCCAGCAGCCCTCCCACAGAAAATGGCTACACCTTC
few	TRBV15	TRBJ2-7	.	CATSRDGHEQYF	TGTGCCACCAGCAGAGATGGGCACGAGCAGTACTTC
.	TRBV10-3	TRBJ1-5	TRBD1	CAISVDRGASTQHF	TGTGCCATCAGTGTGGACAGGGGAGCGTCGACCCAGCATTTT
.	TRBV11-2	TRBJ1-1	.	CASSPSGNTEAFF	TGTGCCAGCAGCCCCTCAGGGAACACTGAAGCTTTCTTT
.	TRBV15	TRBJ2-3	TRBD1	CATRGTGLTDTQYF	TGTGCCACCAGAGGGACAGGACTTACAGATACGCAGTATTTT
.	TRBV7-8	TRBJ2-7	TRBD1	CASRRGPATYEQYF	TGTGCCAGCCGCAGGGGGCCCGCAACCTACGAGCAGTACTTC
.	TRBV25-1	TRBJ2-3	.	CASSVGEADTQYF	TGTGCCAGCAGTGTGGGGGAGGCAGATACGCAGTATTTT
few	TRBV6-1	TRBJ1-3	.	CASSEALAASGNTIYF	TGTGCCAGCAGTGAAGCGCTGGCAGCCTCTGGAAACACCATATATTTT
.	TRBV19	TRBJ1-5	TRBD1	CASSAKGGTVSSNQPQHF	TGTGCCAGTAGTGCTAAGGGGGGGACAGTCTCCAGCAATCAGCCCCAGCATTTT
.	TRBV6-1	TRBJ1-1	TRBD1	CASFGTANTEAFF	TGTGCCAGTTTCGGGACAGCGAACACTGAAGCTTTCTTT
.	TRBV5-5	TRBJ1-5	.	CASSNWGQPQHF	TGTGCCAGCTCTAACTGGGGTCAGCCCCAGCATTTT
.	TRBV6-1	TRBJ1-5	.	CASSADGRSNQPQHF	TGTGCCAGCAGTGCCGATGGGCGAAGCAATCAGCCCCAGCATTTT
.	TRBV10-3	TRBJ2-2	.	CAIKPPTATAGELFF	TGTGCCATCAAACCTCCGACAGCTACTGCCGGGGAGCTGTTTTTT
.	TRBV19	TRBJ1-5	TRBD1	CASDTGGLSQPQHF	TGTGCCAGCGATACAGGGGGCTTAAGTCAGCCCCAGCATTTT
.	TRBV5-4	TRBJ2-5	TRBD2	CASSSGTSGIGTQYF	TGTGCCAGCAGCTCCGGGACTAGCGGGATTGGGACCCAGTACTTC
.	TRBV5-1	TRBJ1-1	.	CASSSGYSRGNTEAFF	TGCGCCAGCAGCTCAGGTTACAGCAGAGGGAACACTGAAGCTTTCTTT
once	TRBV28	TRBJ2-1	.	CASSPQSSYNEQFF	TGTGCCAGCAGCCCACAGAGCTCCTACAATGAGCAGTTCTTC
.	TRBV23-1	TRBJ1-2	.	CASSRGESPGFGGYTF	TGCGCCAGCAGTCGGGGGGAGTCCCCGGGTTTTGGTGGCTACACCTTC
.	TRBV18	TRBJ2-1	.	CASSLTSRHNEQFF	TGTGCCAGCTCACTGACCTCGCGACACAATGAGCAGTTCTTC
.	TRBV5-1	TRBJ2-1	.	CASSLGVVNEQFF	TGCGCCAGCAGCTTGGGGGTAGTGAATGAGCAGTTCTTC
.	TRBV7-2	TRBJ2-3	.	CASSGYGDTQYF	TGTGCCAGCAGCGGATACGGCGATACGCAGTATTTT
.	TRBV6-5	TRBJ1-5	TRBD1	CASSYGQGAQPQHF	TGTGCCAGCAGTTACGGACAGGGGGCTCAGCCCCAGCATTTT
.	TRBV11-2	TRBJ2-5	.	CASSLEASAAQYF	TGTGCCAGCAGCCTTGAGGCCTCGGCGGCCCAGTACTTC
.	TRBV9	TRBJ2-3	.	CASSDTGAGTDTQYF	TGTGCCAGCAGCGACACGGGGGCAGGCACAGATACGCAGTATTTT
.	TRBV19	TRBJ1-2	TRBD1	CASNSIGTGFGYTF	TGTGCCAGTAACTCAATCGGGACAGGGTTTGGCTACACCTTC
.	TRBV15	TRBJ2-2	TRBD1	CATSRRQGNTGELFF	TGTGCCACCAGCAGAAGACAGGGGAACACCGGGGAGCTGTTTTTT
.	TRBV27	TRBJ2-1	TRBD2	CASSFRGSGRASEQFF	TGTGCCAGCAGTTTCAGAGGTAGCGGGAGGGCCTCAGAGCAGTTCTTC
.	TRBV7-2	TRBJ2-5	TRBD2	CASSPPGLAGVETQYF	TGTGCCAGCAGCCCCCCGGGACTAGCGGGAGTAGAGACCCAGTACTTC
few	TRBV5-6	TRBJ2-7	.	CASSLDHPGGLSYEQYF	TGTGCCAGCAGCTTAGACCACCCAGGGGGGCTCTCCTACGAGCAGTACTTC
.	TRBV28	TRBJ1-3	TRBD1	CASSWTGAQAIYF	TGTGCCAGCAGTTGGACAGGGGCCCAGGCCATATATTTT